This entry is about one T cell receptor (beta chain). Its antigen is unknown. These data belong to a study of OX40 agonist ivuxolimab in advanced cancers. Findings of the study overall: CD4+ and CD8+ blood T cells expanded clonally by week 6 at 0.1 to 3.0 mg/kg.

Produced via immunoSEQ multiplex PCR; TCRdb's table is partial and in-frame only. The data hold 74,000 or so clones, with 89% observed a single time. The specimen comprised CD4+ or CD8+ T cells sorted from blood, sampled in a trial of the OX40 agonist ivuxolimab. The source of this sequence is an adult with an advanced solid tumor such as melanoma, head and neck, liver or kidney cancer.

For the CDR3, the DNA is TGCAGCGTTGGAAGGCAGCCCCAAGAGACCCAGTACTTC. Encoded protein: CSVGRQPQETQYF. The J gene is TRBJ2-5, the V gene TRBV29-1, with D hard to call. There are 13 residues in the CDR3. Trimming pared 4 bases from V and 1 base from J, leaving 10 bases between. Germline V gives CDR1 SQVTM, CDR2 ANQGSEA.